These T cell receptor beta chains were read from a single sample in a study of T cell responses to AZD1222 COVID-19 vaccine. Produced via immunoSEQ multiplex PCR; TCRdb's table is partial and in-frame only. The table includes some 70,000 clones, around 83% detected once. The sample here was peripheral blood, taken on day 0 of AZD1222 vaccination. Source of these receptors: an adult in good health. CDR3s include the opening cysteine and the closing phenylalanine or tryptophan. The order of the fields is clone size, D gene, V gene, J gene, CDR3 length, CDR3 DNA, CDR3 protein. The D gene is left open where the match is weak. Not all rows give a size; the values are once, few, many and, for expanded clones, a class.

size: .; D: .; V: TRBV5-4; J: TRBJ1-2; length: 14; DNA: TGTGCCAGCAGCTCCCCCGGACAGATCTATGGCTACACCTTC; CDR3: CASSSPGQIYGYTF
size: .; D: TRBD1; V: TRBV5-4; J: TRBJ1-1; length: 18; DNA: TGTGCCAGCAGCTTGGGAACGGGACAGGGGGCCCTGAACACTGAAGCTTTCTTT; CDR3: CASSLGTGQGALNTEAFF
size: few; D: .; V: TRBV28; J: TRBJ2-5; length: 13; DNA: TGTGCCAGCAGTTGGGACACCCAAGAGACCCAGTACTTC; CDR3: CASSWDTQETQYF
size: .; D: .; V: TRBV24-1; J: TRBJ2-1; length: 18; DNA: TGTGCCACCAGTGATTCCCGGGGCGGGGAAAGCTCCTACAATGAGCAGTTCTTC; CDR3: CATSDSRGGESSYNEQFF
size: .; D: .; V: TRBV5-1; J: TRBJ2-3; length: 16; DNA: TGCGCCAGCAGCTTGGGGGAAGGTAGCGGCACAGATACGCAGTATTTT; CDR3: CASSLGEGSGTDTQYF
size: .; D: .; V: TRBV6-5; J: TRBJ1-4; length: 15; DNA: TGTGCCAGCAGTTCACTTCGGGGGGTTCGAGAAAAACTGTTTTTT; CDR3: CASSSLRGVREKLFF
size: .; D: .; V: TRBV7-3; J: TRBJ2-1; length: 14; DNA: TGTGCCAGCAGCTCCGGTAGCTCCTACAATGAGCAGTTCTTC; CDR3: CASSSGSSYNEQFF
size: .; D: TRBD1; V: TRBV6-4; J: TRBJ1-2; length: 16; DNA: TGTGCCAGCAGTCGGACAGGACCTCCTACTAACTATGGCTACACCTTC; CDR3: CASSRTGPPTNYGYTF
size: .; D: .; V: TRBV5-5; J: TRBJ2-7; length: 12; DNA: TGTGCCAGCAGCTTCCAGGGGTACGAGCAGTACTTC; CDR3: CASSFQGYEQYF
size: .; D: .; V: TRBV12-3/TRBV12-4; J: TRBJ2-5; length: 13; DNA: TGTGCCAGCAGTAGGCTAGCAGCAGAGACCCAGTACTTC; CDR3: CASSRLAAETQYF
size: .; D: .; V: TRBV19; J: TRBJ2-5; length: 13; DNA: TGTGCCAGTAGTATGCGGCTCGGAGAGACCCAGTACTTC; CDR3: CASSMRLGETQYF
size: .; D: TRBD1; V: TRBV9; J: TRBJ2-2; length: 16; DNA: TGTGCCAGCACCGCACCCGGGACAGGGAACACCGGGGAGCTGTTTTTT; CDR3: CASTAPGTGNTGELFF
size: once; D: TRBD2; V: TRBV7-9; J: TRBJ2-5; length: 16; DNA: TGTGCCAGCTCTCCCCCGGGACTAGCAAGTTCAGAGACCCAGTACTTC; CDR3: CASSPPGLASSETQYF
size: few; D: .; V: TRBV12-3/TRBV12-4; J: TRBJ2-2; length: 13; DNA: TGTGCCAGCAGTCCCACACACACCGGGGAGCTGTTTTTT; CDR3: CASSPTHTGELFF
size: .; D: .; V: TRBV30; J: TRBJ1-3; length: 13; DNA: TGTGCCTGGGACTCAGGCTCTGGAAACACCATATATTTT; CDR3: CAWDSGSGNTIYF
size: .; D: .; V: TRBV7-8; J: TRBJ1-5; length: 17; DNA: TGTGCCAGCAGCTTAGCCTACAGGTCAGCCGTCAATCAGCCCCAGCATTTT; CDR3: CASSLAYRSAVNQPQHF
size: once; D: .; V: TRBV2; J: TRBJ1-1; length: 13; DNA: TGTGCCAGCAGTGATCACCAATTGGCTGAAGCTTTCTTT; CDR3: CASSDHQLAEAFF
size: .; D: .; V: TRBV6-1; J: TRBJ1-1; length: 13; DNA: TGTGCCACCACCAAGGGGGTGAACACTGAAGCTTTCTTT; CDR3: CATTKGVNTEAFF
size: .; D: .; V: TRBV2; J: TRBJ1-2; length: 13; DNA: TGTGCCAGCATGGGGCGAGACAACTATGGCTACACCTTC; CDR3: CASMGRDNYGYTF
size: .; D: .; V: TRBV18; J: TRBJ2-3; length: 13; DNA: TGTGCCAGCTCACCACCTATAAAAGATACGCAGTATTTT; CDR3: CASSPPIKDTQYF
size: .; D: TRBD1; V: TRBV7-9; J: TRBJ2-2; length: 16; DNA: TGTGCCAGCAGCCCTTTGGGACAGGCGAACACCGGGGAGCTGTTTTTT; CDR3: CASSPLGQANTGELFF
size: .; D: .; V: TRBV3-1/TRBV3-2; J: TRBJ1-1; length: 13; DNA: TGTGCCAGCAGCCAAGTGGGGGTATCTGAAGCTTTCTTT; CDR3: CASSQVGVSEAFF
size: .; D: .; V: TRBV11-2; J: TRBJ2-7; length: 15; DNA: TGTGCCAGCAGCTTATCCGGGACCGTCCTTAACGAGCAGTACTTC; CDR3: CASSLSGTVLNEQYF
size: .; D: TRBD1; V: TRBV7-2; J: TRBJ1-3; length: 16; DNA: TGTGCCAGCAGCTTAGGGCACCAGGGGGCTGGAAACACCATATATTTT; CDR3: CASSLGHQGAGNTIYF
size: .; D: .; V: TRBV6-5; J: TRBJ1-6; length: 15; DNA: TGTGCCAGCAAAGTTCCCCAGAGGGGTAATTCACCCCTCCACTTT; CDR3: CASKVPQRGNSPLHF
size: .; D: .; V: TRBV4-1; J: TRBJ2-7; length: 15; DNA: TGCGCCAGCAGCCAAGGTTCGGCGGGGACGTGGGAGCAGTACTTC; CDR3: CASSQGSAGTWEQYF
size: .; D: TRBD1; V: TRBV2; J: TRBJ1-4; length: 14; DNA: TGTGCCAGCAGTGAACAGGGGGCGAACGAAAAACTGTTTTTT; CDR3: CASSEQGANEKLFF
size: .; D: .; V: TRBV6-2/TRBV6-3; J: TRBJ1-1; length: 11; DNA: TGTGCCAGCAGTTACTCGCACGGGGCTTTCTTT; CDR3: CASSYSHGAFF
size: few; D: TRBD1; V: TRBV7-2; J: TRBJ1-5; length: 16; DNA: TGTGCCAGCAGCCCTAACCAGGGGGGGAACAATCAGCCCCAGCATTTT; CDR3: CASSPNQGGNNQPQHF
size: once; D: .; V: TRBV5-1; J: TRBJ1-4; length: 15; DNA: TGCGCCAGCAGCCGGGCTGGGGCAACTAATGAAAAACTGTTTTTT; CDR3: CASSRAGATNEKLFF
size: medium-sized; D: .; V: TRBV5-1; J: TRBJ2-2; length: 14; DNA: TGCGCCAGCAGCTTGGCTGGAAACACCGGGGAGCTGTTTTTT; CDR3: CASSLAGNTGELFF
size: once; D: .; V: TRBV6-1; J: TRBJ1-2; length: 16; DNA: TGTGCCAGCAGAGAATTCCCCCAGGGATTTACCTATGGCTACACCTTC; CDR3: CASREFPQGFTYGYTF
size: .; D: TRBD2; V: TRBV5-6; J: TRBJ2-3; length: 16; DNA: TGTGCCAGCAGCTTGGTCCTAGCGGGGGGCACAGATACGCAGTATTTT; CDR3: CASSLVLAGGTDTQYF
size: .; D: TRBD1; V: TRBV28; J: TRBJ1-5; length: 13; DNA: TGTGCCAGCAGCGGGACAGTTGATCAGCCCCAGCATTTT; CDR3: CASSGTVDQPQHF
size: .; D: TRBD2; V: TRBV11-3; J: TRBJ2-5; length: 16; DNA: TGTGCCAGCAGCCCAGGGACTAGCGGGGGGGCCGAGACCCAGTACTTC; CDR3: CASSPGTSGGAETQYF
size: .; D: .; V: TRBV15; J: TRBJ1-5; length: 13; DNA: TGTGCCACCACCGAGGGCGGCAATCAGCCCCAGCATTTT; CDR3: CATTEGGNQPQHF
size: .; D: .; V: TRBV30; J: TRBJ1-6; length: 11; DNA: TGTGCCTGGAGTGGTAGTTCACCCCTCCACTTT; CDR3: CAWSGSSPLHF
size: .; D: .; V: TRBV5-1; J: TRBJ2-3; length: 14; DNA: TGCGCCAGCAGCTGGGGGGCAGCCACAGATACGCAGTATTTT; CDR3: CASSWGAATDTQYF
size: .; D: .; V: TRBV2; J: TRBJ2-7; length: 13; DNA: TGTGCCAGCAGGCCGGACAGTCTCTACGAGCAGTACTTC; CDR3: CASRPDSLYEQYF
size: .; D: TRBD1; V: TRBV3-1/TRBV3-2; J: TRBJ1-2; length: 13; DNA: TGTGCCAGCAGCCGACAGGGGAACTATGGCTACACCTTC; CDR3: CASSRQGNYGYTF
size: .; D: .; V: TRBV30; J: TRBJ2-5; length: 11; DNA: TGTGCCTGGAGTCCACGGGAGACCCAGTACTTC; CDR3: CAWSPRETQYF
size: .; D: .; V: TRBV12-3/TRBV12-4; J: TRBJ1-5; length: 13; DNA: TGTGCCAGCTCGGGGTATAGCAATCAGCCCCAGCATTTT; CDR3: CASSGYSNQPQHF
size: .; D: TRBD2; V: TRBV11-3; J: TRBJ2-3; length: 17; DNA: TGTGCCAGCAGCCTGCGCACTAGCGGGGGGTATACAGATACGCAGTATTTT; CDR3: CASSLRTSGGYTDTQYF
size: .; D: .; V: TRBV5-1; J: TRBJ1-2; length: 16; DNA: TGCGCCAGCAGCTTGATGTCTGGGGCAGTTAACTATGGCTACACCTTC; CDR3: CASSLMSGAVNYGYTF
size: .; D: .; V: TRBV28; J: TRBJ1-4; length: 14; DNA: TGTGCCAGCAGCCTGCCTGGGGGGGGTGAAAAACTGTTTTTT; CDR3: CASSLPGGGEKLFF
size: .; D: .; V: TRBV9; J: TRBJ2-1; length: 11; DNA: TGTGCCAGCAGCGCAGGAGTTGAGCAGTTCTTC; CDR3: CASSAGVEQFF